Described below is a single T cell receptor (beta chain) sequence and its context. What antigen it recognizes has not been identified. Coverage ceases 3 residues before the CDR3 finishes, and the germline J gene fills in the end. The source of the sample is a study of T cells in women clearing cervical HPV infection (dated by TCRdb to 2016 to 2019). With regard to the full study: The cases were some 27 women with histologically confirmed HPV16-related CIN3 or worse, and 2 of these cases were invasive cancers. The parent cohort enrolled 10,049 women aged 18 or older in Guanacaste, Costa Rica, in about 1992 to 1994 and followed the women for seven years. The controls were around 25 women whose single incident HPV16 infection cleared within 12 months with no development of precancer or cancer. Blood from cases was collected at the visit where the lesion was first found, while blood from controls was collected once the infection could no longer be detected. For cases, a median interval of roughly 150 days, with an interquartile range of 90 to 200 days, was observed between lesion detection and blood sampling. This exploratory proof-of-principle case-control study, nested within the Guanacaste HPV Natural History Study in Costa Rica, compared TCR repertoires among women with different cervical HPV16 outcomes. HLA typing was available for only a few women, so HLA type could not be excluded as a confounder. Cases were matched to controls by age within five years and by the year the sample was collected. Median age was approximately 30 years in cases versus 38 to 45 in controls, and baseline characteristics did not differ significantly. Five blinded duplicates per group were added as quality controls, giving 60 or so samples: 50 or so participants and roughly 10 replicates.

Overall study results and their limits: Because of the cross-sectional design, the study could not determine whether the associations came before infection or resulted from infection, and neither effector/memory subsets nor HPV-specific T cells were isolated. Across sequencing depths, CIN3+ cases showed significantly higher TCR repertoire richness than controls, but evenness did not differ between the groups. Cases had lower TRBV6-7 relative abundance than controls (approximately 0.1% versus 0.16%; Bonferroni P = 0.0008). Because T-cell numbers per sample were unknown, differences in richness could reflect varying T-cell content rather than repertoire biology. Random forest classifiers combining richness and V gene abundances distinguished cases from controls with an estimated AUC of roughly 0.8.

The CDR3 spans 17 residues, from the cysteine through the phenylalanine. Of the CDR3's DNA, 42 bases were read; they are in frame from base 1. Trimming costs V 0 bases and J 0 bases, and their ends lie 13 bases apart. Sequences SGHRS (CDR1) and YFSETQ (CDR2) are obtained from the germline V gene. TCR beta CDR3 regions were amplified by multiplex PCR using the immunoSEQ assay from an average of roughly 1,300 ng genomic DNA per sample. Primer bias was corrected in the assay by using a complete synthetic TCR repertoire to establish an amplification baseline. Amplicons were sequenced on the Illumina platform. The authors' pipeline ran thus. Sequences were error-corrected by clustering with frequency ratios and a modified nearest-neighbor algorithm and were then analyzed in the immunoSEQ Analyzer with IMGT gene definitions. At each rarefaction depth, TCR richness and evenness were averaged across 20 rarefaction repeats, and samples with fewer sequences than that depth were excluded. Relative abundances of V, D and J genes were compared between groups using Wilcoxon rank sum tests, with FDR correction applied. In the blinded duplicates, the intraclass correlation was around 96% for TCR richness and averaged around 78% across around 66 gene segments. TCRdb mirrors the immuneACCESS table, restricted to in-frame sequences. Some clones are absent from its copies; in checked studies, under half trace to an unresolved V gene, and the reason for the others is unknown. V and J calls and clone size come straight from that table; D and trimming were deduced from the DNA. The data table for this sample lists fewer than 35,000 clones. The top ten clones comprise roughly 4.2% of the sample.

Every participant had a single incident cervical HPV16 infection, and women with prevalent HPV16 infections were excluded. Cervical HPV DNA was detected by MY09/MY11 PCR and genotyped by dot-blot hybridization. Around 16 mL of heparinized blood were centrifuged, and the buffy coat was aliquoted, frozen at -30°C, then stored at -80°C. QIAGEN kits were used to extract genomic DNA from buffy coat specimens. The receptor was isolated from a woman aged 18 to 75 with a cervical HPV16 infection that either progressed to CIN3+ or cleared (not recorded which). The sample comprised blood buffy coat. Here the chain combines TRBV5-1 and TRBJ2-1; matching of 6 bases hints at TRBD1 as the D gene. The CDR3 is CASSLAGADLSYNEQFF. The CDR3 bases that were read are TGCGCCAGCAGCTTGGCAGGGGCCGACCTCTCCTACAATGAG.